This TCR beta chain was captured by sequencing in a study of T cell responses to AZD1222 COVID-19 vaccine. Assay used: immunoSEQ multiplex PCR; TCRdb lists only in-frame clones, some missing. The sample holds 100,000 to 150,000 clones, over 75% seen once. Sequencing used peripheral blood, obtained on day 0 of AZD1222 vaccination. The receptor's source is an adult in good health.

CDR3 loop: CASSPRGVYTEAFF. As DNA, the CDR3 is TGTGCCAGCAGTCCCAGGGGGGTGTACACTGAAGCTTTCTTT. The rearrangement uses TRBV6-5 and TRBJ1-1; 7 bases agree with TRBD1. V shed 5 bases, J shed 3 bases, and the junction held 6 bases outside the gene matches. Germline values: CDR1 MNHEY, CDR2 SVGAGI. This CDR3 region has 14 residues.